Listed here is a single T cell receptor (beta chain). Its cognate antigen is unknown. This sample is part of a study of cytomegalovirus exposure and HLA in healthy donors. Among the donors, all were healthy bone marrow donors. It was with 60 Vbeta and 13 Jbeta primers that the PCR ran. The data were produced by immunoSEQ multiplex PCR, yet TCRdb's version contains in-frame clones alone and is incomplete. The sample lists 120,000 or so clones, about 62% occurring once. Study-level results: In the analysis, some V segments, TRBV6-2 and TRBV6-3 included, were excluded as indistinguishable. Researchers reported from a later analysis that most CMV-associated TCR beta chains appeared HLA-restricted. Researchers counted 150 to 200 TCR beta chains as cytomegalovirus-associated.

Losses at the gene ends were 5 bases for V and 5 bases for J; bases not matched to a gene: 5. The CDR3 has 14 residues. Germline values: CDR1 LNHDA, CDR2 SQIVND (reference sequence). Sequencing input: PBMCs. The chain couples TRBV19 to TRBJ2-7; TRBD2 matches at 11 bases. This sequence originates from a woman in her forties in good health and CMV-seropositive. The CDR3, as DNA: TGTGCCAGTAGTCCGGGACTAGCGGAGCACGAGCAGTACTTC. Amino acids: CASSPGLAEHEQYF.